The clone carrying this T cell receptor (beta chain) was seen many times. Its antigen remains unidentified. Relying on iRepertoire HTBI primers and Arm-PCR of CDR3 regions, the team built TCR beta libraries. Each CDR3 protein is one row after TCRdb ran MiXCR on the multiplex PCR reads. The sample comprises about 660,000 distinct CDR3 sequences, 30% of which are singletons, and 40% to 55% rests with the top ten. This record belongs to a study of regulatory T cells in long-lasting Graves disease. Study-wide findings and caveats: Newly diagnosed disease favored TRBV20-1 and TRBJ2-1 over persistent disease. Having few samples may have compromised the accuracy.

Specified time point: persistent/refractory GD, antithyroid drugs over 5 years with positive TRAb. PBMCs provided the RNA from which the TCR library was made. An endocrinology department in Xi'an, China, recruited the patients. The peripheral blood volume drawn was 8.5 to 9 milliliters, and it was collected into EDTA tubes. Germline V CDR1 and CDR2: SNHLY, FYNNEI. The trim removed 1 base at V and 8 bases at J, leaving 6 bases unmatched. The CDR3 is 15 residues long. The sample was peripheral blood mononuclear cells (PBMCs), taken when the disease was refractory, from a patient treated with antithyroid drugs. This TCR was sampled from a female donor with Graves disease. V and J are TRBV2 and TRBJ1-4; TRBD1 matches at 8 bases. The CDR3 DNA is TGTGCCAGCAGTGAAGGGACAGGGAGAGGGGAAAAACTGTTTTTT. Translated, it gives CASSEGTGRGEKLFF.